This T cell receptor (beta chain) was sequenced in a study of post-analysis software for immune sequencing data. Regarding the study as a whole: Relative to controls, patients with multiple sclerosis showed significantly lower normalized Chao1 diversity. Samples prepared in the same batch strongly co-clustered by F measure. Roughly five TRBV segments were significantly more frequent in patients than in controls. TRBV5-6, TRBV5-1 and TRBV20-1 were among these segments.

This CDR3 has 14 residues. Trimming cost V 2 bases and J 11 bases, with 19 bases left between them. The germline CDR1 and CDR2 sequences are SGHRS and YFSETQ. Incorporated into the TCR beta cDNA libraries were unique molecular identifiers, which served to reduce PCR and sequencing biases. Starting from around 0.96 to 9.9 million T cells, the study yielded hundreds of thousands of cDNA molecules. A single record per CDR3 protein comes from TCRdb applying MiXCR to the PCR reads. The data hold 400,000 to 500,000 distinct CDR3 sequences, with 35% to 45% observed a single time. Remarks on this clonotype: The antigen is unknown.

Sequencing was performed on blood. The receptor's source is a girl aged 2 to 10 with multiple sclerosis. V usage is TRBV5-1 and J usage is TRBJ1-1; possible D gene TRBD1, 6 bases. CDR3 DNA sequence: TGCGCCAGCAGCTTCCAAGGGGGACCGGATTTGGCTTTCTTT. Protein: CASSFQGGPDLAFF.